This T cell receptor beta chain derives from a study of T-cell reconstitution after alpha-beta-depleted transplantation in children. CDR3 length equals 15 residues. Trimming took 2 bases from V and 5 from J, leaving 15 bases between them. CDR1 is SEHNR, CDR2 FQNEAQ, per germline (reference sequence). Researchers prepared the TCRbeta library using unique molecular identifiers, the study reports. TCRdb redid the calling of the PCR reads with MiXCR, one entry per CDR3 protein. The repertoire holds over 300,000 distinct CDR3 sequences, around 10% seen once, with around 2.4% in the top ten. This clonotype was observed a few times.

The source of this sequence is a human donor who donated a stem cell graft to a child with acute lymphoblastic leukemia. Sequenced material: PBMCs from the stem cell graft donor, taken from the stem cell graft. The chain is built from TRBV7-9 and TRBJ2-5; D gene unclear. The CDR3 reads CASSLRLALGETQYF. In DNA, the CDR3 is TGTGCCAGCAGCTTACGTCTTGCGCTCGGCGAGACCCAGTACTTC.